This T cell receptor beta chain originates from a study of OX40 agonist ivuxolimab in advanced cancers. Repertoires were generated with immunoSEQ multiplex PCR, while TCRdb's copy carries only in-frame clones and drops some. The sample gives fewer than 85,000 clones, roughly 90% of which show up once; approximately 0.69% is in the top ten. On this clone itself: Its specificity is not known.

General study points: Nonresponders, in some cases, also had low normalized T-cell clonal expansion.

The V and J ends lost 5 bases and 0 bases respectively, with 11 bases between them. Per the germline V gene, CDR1 is SNHLY and CDR2 is FYNNEI. The CDR3 loop spans 14 amino acids. The source was CD4+ or CD8+ T cells sorted from blood, collected in a trial of the OX40 agonist ivuxolimab. The origin of this receptor is an adult with an advanced solid tumor such as melanoma, head and neck, liver or kidney cancer. J is TRBJ2-7 and V is TRBV2; a weak D match, TRBD2 (5 bases). CDR3 nucleotide sequence: TGTGCCAGCAGTCGAAGCGGAAGCTCCTACGAGCAGTACTTC. Protein product: CASSRSGSSYEQYF.